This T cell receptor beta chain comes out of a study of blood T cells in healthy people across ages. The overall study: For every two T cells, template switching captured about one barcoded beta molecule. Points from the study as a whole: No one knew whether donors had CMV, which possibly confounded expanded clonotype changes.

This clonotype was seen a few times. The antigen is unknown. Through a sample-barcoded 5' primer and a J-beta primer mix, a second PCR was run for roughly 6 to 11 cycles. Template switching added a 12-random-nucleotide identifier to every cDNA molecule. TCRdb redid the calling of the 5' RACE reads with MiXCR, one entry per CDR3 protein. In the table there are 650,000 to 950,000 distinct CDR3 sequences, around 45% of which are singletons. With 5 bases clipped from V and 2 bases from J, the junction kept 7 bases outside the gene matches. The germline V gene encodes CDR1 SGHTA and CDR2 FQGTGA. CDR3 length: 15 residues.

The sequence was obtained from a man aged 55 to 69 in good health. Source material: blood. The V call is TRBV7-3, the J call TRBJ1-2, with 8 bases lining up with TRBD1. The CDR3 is CASSPGTGGNYGYTF. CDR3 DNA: TGTGCCAGCAGCCCCGGGACAGGCGGGAACTATGGCTACACCTTC.